Listed below are T cell receptor beta chains from one sample, sequenced in a study of CD8+ T cells in alopecia areata. Clones were sequenced by immunoSEQ multiplex PCR, and TCRdb holds only the in-frame ones, with some missing. Among approximately 150,000 clones listed, about 60% were seen once. Sequencing used CD4+ T cells sorted from blood, obtained at week 24, from a patient treated with tofacitinib. The receptors stem from a human donor with alopecia areata. The CDR3 runs from the conserved cysteine through the conserved F or W. The D gene is left open where the match is weak. Part of the rows lack a size; the others show once, few, many or a class for expanded clones.

TRBV11-2,-,TRBJ2-7,few,TGTGCCAGCAGCTTGAACAGGGACTACGAGCAGTACTTC,CASSLNRDYEQYF
TRBV29-1,-,TRBJ2-2,-,TGCAGCGTTGTTGAGGGAAGCACCGGGGAGCTGTTTTTT,CSVVEGSTGELFF
TRBV6-1,-,TRBJ2-7,-,TGTGCCAGCATGAGGGTAGGCGAACAGTACTTC,CASMRVGEQYF
TRBV11-2,TRBD2,TRBJ2-5,-,TGTGCCAGCAGCTGGGGGGGTCCTGGGGAGACCCAGTACTTC,CASSWGGPGETQYF
TRBV6-5,-,TRBJ2-1,-,TGTGCCAGCAGTTACAGTGTCTACAATGAGCAGTTCTTC,CASSYSVYNEQFF
TRBV5-1,-,TRBJ1-6,-,TGCGCCAGCAGCTTGGAGGACAGCCTTAATTCACCCCTCCACTTT,CASSLEDSLNSPLHF
TRBV29-1,-,TRBJ2-7,-,TGCAGCGTTGAAGATCGGCTCGGAGACGAGCAGTACTTC,CSVEDRLGDEQYF
TRBV29-1,-,TRBJ2-7,-,TGCAGCGTTGAAGATGGCACGGGCGAGCAGTACTTC,CSVEDGTGEQYF
TRBV19,-,TRBJ1-2,-,TGTGCCAGTACCCACTGGGGTCTAGCTAACTATGGCTACACCTTC,CASTHWGLANYGYTF
TRBV5-6,-,TRBJ1-5,-,TGTGCCAGCAGGCCCGGGCCGTCTAGCAATCAGCCCCAGCATTTT,CASRPGPSSNQPQHF
TRBV29-1,-,TRBJ1-1,-,TGCAGCGCCAACGGATTGAACACTGAAGCTTTCTTT,CSANGLNTEAFF
TRBV5-6,-,TRBJ2-7,-,TGTGCCAGCAGCTTGCCCCAGGGGTCGTCCTACGAGCAGTACTTC,CASSLPQGSSYEQYF
TRBV29-1,-,TRBJ1-1,-,TGCAGCGTTTCCGGGGCCCGGAGCACTGAAGCTTTCTTT,CSVSGARSTEAFF
TRBV5-1,-,TRBJ2-1,few,TGCGCCAGCAGCTTAGCGGAACGCTCCTACAATGAGCAGTTCTTC,CASSLAERSYNEQFF
TRBV29-1,-,TRBJ1-2,-,TGCAGCGTTGTCGAGGGGGGGGTCGTCTATGGCTACACCTTC,CSVVEGGVVYGYTF
TRBV11-2,-,TRBJ2-7,-,TGTGCCAGCAGCTTAGCGGATCGTTACGAGCAGTACTTC,CASSLADRYEQYF
TRBV5-6,TRBD2,TRBJ2-4,-,TGTGCCAGCAGCTTTGACGGGGGGGCCGGAAACATTCAGTACTTC,CASSFDGGAGNIQYF
TRBV2,-,TRBJ1-2,-,TGTGCCAGCAGTGTCGCCAGTCGTTATGGCTACACCTTC,CASSVASRYGYTF
TRBV30,TRBD1,TRBJ1-1,-,TGTGCCTGGAGGCCTCCGGGACAGGGTGGCACTGAAGCTTTCTTT,CAWRPPGQGGTEAFF
TRBV19,-,TRBJ2-2,few,TGTGCCAGTACTAGTAAGGGTACCGGGGAGCTGTTTTTT,CASTSKGTGELFF
TRBV23-1,-,TRBJ2-3,-,TGCGCCAGCAGTCAATCTGCAGATACGCAGTATTTT,CASSQSADTQYF
TRBV29-1,-,TRBJ2-7,few,TGCAGCGTGGCATTGGGGCTAGGGGGCGAGCAGTACTTC,CSVALGLGGEQYF
TRBV7-9,-,TRBJ2-7,-,TGTGCCAGCAGCTTCGGCGGGGGCCCCTACGAGCAGTACTTC,CASSFGGGPYEQYF
TRBV7-2,TRBD2,TRBJ2-7,few,TGTGCCAGCAGCGCGCCTCATCGGGGGGGACCCTACGAGCAGTACTTC,CASSAPHRGGPYEQYF
TRBV15,-,TRBJ2-1,-,TGTGCCACCAGCAGAGGGATTCTCAGTCACCAGTTCTTC,CATSRGILSHQFF
TRBV6-5,TRBD1,TRBJ1-5,-,TGTGCCAGCAGCCAGGACAGGCCTAATCAGCCCCAGCATTTT,CASSQDRPNQPQHF
TRBV2,TRBD1,TRBJ2-5,few,TGTGCCAGCAGGGCGGACAGGAGACAAGAGACCCAGTACTTC,CASRADRRQETQYF
TRBV15,-,TRBJ1-4,-,TGTGCCACCAGCGTCAGGGGAGGCGCTGAAAAACTGTTTTTT,CATSVRGGAEKLFF
TRBV6-1,TRBD1,TRBJ1-6,-,TGTGCCAGCGCCAGGGACAGCCTCAATTCACCCCTCCACTTT,CASARDSLNSPLHF
TRBV29-1,-,TRBJ2-7,-,TGCAGCGTTGTTTCGCACGCTTCCTACGAGCAGTACTTC,CSVVSHASYEQYF
TRBV30,-,TRBJ2-5,-,TGTGCCTGGAGTGTTCAGGGGACCCAGTACTTC,CAWSVQGTQYF
TRBV5-6,-,TRBJ1-1,-,TGTGCCAGCAGCTTGCGGGGGAACACTGAAGCTTTCTTT,CASSLRGNTEAFF
TRBV30,-,TRBJ2-1,-,TGTGCCTGGAGACTGTCCGGGACCAAATACAATGAGCAGTTCTTC,CAWRLSGTKYNEQFF
TRBV7-2,-,TRBJ2-1,-,TGTGCCAGCAGCTTGGGGGCGGTCACAATGAGCTTTGAGCAGTTCTTC,CASSLGAVTMSFEQFF
TRBV29-1,-,TRBJ1-2,-,TGCAGCGTTGACCCAGTTAACTATGGCTACACCTTC,CSVDPVNYGYTF
TRBV9,TRBD1,TRBJ1-6,many,TGTGCCAGCAGCGTGGGGGGACAGGAGAATTCACCCCTCCACTTT,CASSVGGQENSPLHF
TRBV6-5,-,TRBJ1-2,few,TGTGCCAGCAGTTACTCGGGGATCCGGTATGGCTACACCTTC,CASSYSGIRYGYTF
TRBV30,-,TRBJ1-4,-,TGTGCCTGGAGTGCCCCGGGGATGCGGGAAAAACTGTTTTTT,CAWSAPGMREKLFF
TRBV30,-,TRBJ2-5,-,TGTGCCTGGAGGTCCCGGGGCGACAGGGAGACCCAGTACTTC,CAWRSRGDRETQYF
TRBV25-1,TRBD1,TRBJ1-3,-,TGTGCCAGCAGTGATCGGACAGGGGTGAGGGGAAACACCATATATTTT,CASSDRTGVRGNTIYF
TRBV19,-,TRBJ1-5,-,TGTGCCGGCTCAAAAGGGGGGATCAATCAGCCCCAGCATTTT,CAGSKGGINQPQHF
TRBV11-2,-,TRBJ1-1,-,TGTGCCAGCAGCTTAGGCGGCCGGGGCACTGAAGCTTTCTTT,CASSLGGRGTEAFF
TRBV10-3,TRBD2,TRBJ2-5,-,TGTGCCATCAGTGACGGGGGGAAAGAGACCCAGTACTTC,CAISDGGKETQYF
TRBV18,TRBD1,TRBJ1-1,-,TGTGCCAGCTCCGAGGGACAGGGGAACACTGAAGCTTTCTTT,CASSEGQGNTEAFF
TRBV4-1,-,TRBJ1-2,medium-sized,TGCGCCAGCAGAAGGATCGGGTACGGCTACACCTTC,CASRRIGYGYTF
TRBV29-1,TRBD1,TRBJ2-5,-,TGCAGCGTTGCGAGGGGGCTACCCTCACGCGAGACCCAGTACTTC,CSVARGLPSRETQYF